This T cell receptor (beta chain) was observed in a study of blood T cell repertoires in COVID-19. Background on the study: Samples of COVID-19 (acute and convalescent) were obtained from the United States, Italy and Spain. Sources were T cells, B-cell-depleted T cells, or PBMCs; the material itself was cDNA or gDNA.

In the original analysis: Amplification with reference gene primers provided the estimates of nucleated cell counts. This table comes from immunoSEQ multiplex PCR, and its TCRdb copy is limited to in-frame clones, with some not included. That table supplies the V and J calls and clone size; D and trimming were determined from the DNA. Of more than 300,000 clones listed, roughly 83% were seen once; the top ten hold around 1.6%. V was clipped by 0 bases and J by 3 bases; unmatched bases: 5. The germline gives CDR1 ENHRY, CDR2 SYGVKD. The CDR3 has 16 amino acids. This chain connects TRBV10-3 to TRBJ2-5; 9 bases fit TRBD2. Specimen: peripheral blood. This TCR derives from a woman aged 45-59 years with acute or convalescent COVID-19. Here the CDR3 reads CAISESRTSVEETQYF. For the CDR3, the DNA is TGTGCCATCAGTGAGTCGAGGACTAGCGTTGAAGAGACCCAGTACTTC.